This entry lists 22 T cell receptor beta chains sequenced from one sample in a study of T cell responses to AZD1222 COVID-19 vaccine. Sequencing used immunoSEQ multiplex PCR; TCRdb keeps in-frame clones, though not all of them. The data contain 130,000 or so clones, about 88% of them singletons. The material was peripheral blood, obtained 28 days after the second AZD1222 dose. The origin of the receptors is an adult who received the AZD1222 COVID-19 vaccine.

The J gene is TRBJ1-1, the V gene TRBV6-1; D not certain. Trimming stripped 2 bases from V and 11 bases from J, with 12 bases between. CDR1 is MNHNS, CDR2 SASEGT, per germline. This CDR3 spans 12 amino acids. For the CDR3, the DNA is TGTGCCAGCAGTGAACTAGCGTCCGGGGCTTTCTTT. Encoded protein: CASSELASGAFF.

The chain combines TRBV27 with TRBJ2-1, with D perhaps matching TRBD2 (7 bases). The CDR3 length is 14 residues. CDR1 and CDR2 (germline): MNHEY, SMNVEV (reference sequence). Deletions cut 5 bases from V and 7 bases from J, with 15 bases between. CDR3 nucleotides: TGTGCCAGCAGTCTCGAAGAGGGGGGGAATGAGCAGTTCTTC. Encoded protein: CASSLEEGGNEQFF.

In nucleotides, the CDR3 is TGCGCCAGCAGCTTGGCGGGGGGACAGACCTACGAGCAGTACTTC. It codes for CASSLAGGQTYEQYF. The V call is TRBV5-1, the J call TRBJ2-7; TRBD1 or TRBD2 may be the D gene (7 bases each). Trimming removed 0 bases from V and 2 bases from J, with 12 bases in between. The germline V gene encodes CDR1 SGHRS and CDR2 YFSETQ. The CDR3 length is 15 residues.

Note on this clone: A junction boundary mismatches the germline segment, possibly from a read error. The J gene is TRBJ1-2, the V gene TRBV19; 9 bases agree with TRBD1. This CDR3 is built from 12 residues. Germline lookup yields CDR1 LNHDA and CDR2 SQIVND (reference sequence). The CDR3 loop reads CASSARDRASFF. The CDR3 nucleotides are TGTGCCAGTAGTGCCCGGGACAGGGCCTCCTTCTTC. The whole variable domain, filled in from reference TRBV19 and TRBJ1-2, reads DGGITQSPKYLFRKEGQNVTLSCEQNLNHDAMYWYRQDPGQGLRLIYYSQIVNDFQKGDIAEGYSVSREKKESFPLTVTSAQKNPTAFYLCASSARDRASFFGSGTRLTVV.

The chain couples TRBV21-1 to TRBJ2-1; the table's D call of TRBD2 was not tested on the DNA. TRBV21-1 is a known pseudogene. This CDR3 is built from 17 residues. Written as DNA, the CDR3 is TGTGCCAGCAGCAAACGTGGCGGGGGGCCTACCTACAATGAGCAGTTCTTC. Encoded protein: CASSKRGGGPTYNEQFF.

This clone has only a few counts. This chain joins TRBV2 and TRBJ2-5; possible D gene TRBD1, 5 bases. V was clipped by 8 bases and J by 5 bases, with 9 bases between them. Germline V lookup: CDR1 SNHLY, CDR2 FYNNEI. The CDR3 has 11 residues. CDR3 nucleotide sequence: TGTGCCAGCCAGGGCGTGGAGACCCAGTACTTC. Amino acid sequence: CASQGVETQYF.

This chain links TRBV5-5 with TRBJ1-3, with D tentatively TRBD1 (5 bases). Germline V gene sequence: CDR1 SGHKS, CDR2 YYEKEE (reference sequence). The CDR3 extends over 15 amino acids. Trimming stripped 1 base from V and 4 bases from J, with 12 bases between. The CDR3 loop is CASSLWGSRGNTIYF. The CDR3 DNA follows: TGTGCCAGCAGCTTGTGGGGGTCGCGGGGAAACACCATATATTTT.

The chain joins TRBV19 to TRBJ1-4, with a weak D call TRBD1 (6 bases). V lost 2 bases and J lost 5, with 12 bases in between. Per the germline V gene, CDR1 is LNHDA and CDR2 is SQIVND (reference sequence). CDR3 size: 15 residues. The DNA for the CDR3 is TGTGCCAGTAGTATACCCGGACAGCCAAATGAAAAACTGTTTTTT. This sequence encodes CASSIPGQPNEKLFF.

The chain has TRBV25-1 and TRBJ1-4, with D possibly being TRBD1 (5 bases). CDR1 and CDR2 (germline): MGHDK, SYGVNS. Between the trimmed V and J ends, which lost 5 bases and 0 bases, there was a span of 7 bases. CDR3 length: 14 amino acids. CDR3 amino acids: CASSRGATNEKLFF. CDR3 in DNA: TGTGCCAGCAGTCGAGGGGCAACTAATGAAAAACTGTTTTTT.

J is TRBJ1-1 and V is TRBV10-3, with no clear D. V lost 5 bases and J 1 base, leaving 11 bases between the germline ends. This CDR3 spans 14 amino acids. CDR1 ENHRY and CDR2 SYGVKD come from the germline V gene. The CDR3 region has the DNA TGTGCCATCAGTTCAAACCCCCGGAACACTGAAGCTTTCTTT. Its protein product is CAISSNPRNTEAFF.

CDR3 residues: CASSRIKGGTGRHGYTF. The CDR3 DNA is TGTGCCAGCAGTCGCATCAAAGGCGGGACAGGGCGCCATGGCTACACCTTC. The rearrangement links TRBV7-6 to TRBJ1-2, with 9 bases identical to TRBD1. Germline loops: CDR1 SGHVS, CDR2 FNYEAQ. This CDR3 has 17 amino acids. V was pared by 6 bases and J by 6 bases, with 17 bases of the junction left unmatched.

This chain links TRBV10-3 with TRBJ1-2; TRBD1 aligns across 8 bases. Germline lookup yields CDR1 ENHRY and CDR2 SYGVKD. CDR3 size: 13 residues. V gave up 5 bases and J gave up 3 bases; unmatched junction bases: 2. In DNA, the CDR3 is TGTGCCATCAGTCTACAGGGGGACTATGGCTACACCTTC. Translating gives CAISLQGDYGYTF.

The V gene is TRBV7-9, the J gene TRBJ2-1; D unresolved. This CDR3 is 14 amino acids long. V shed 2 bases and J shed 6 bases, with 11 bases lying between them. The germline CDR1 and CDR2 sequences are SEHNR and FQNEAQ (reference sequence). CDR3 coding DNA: TGTGCCAGCAGCTTATCCGCGACCTCCAATGAGCAGTTCTTC. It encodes CASSLSATSNEQFF.

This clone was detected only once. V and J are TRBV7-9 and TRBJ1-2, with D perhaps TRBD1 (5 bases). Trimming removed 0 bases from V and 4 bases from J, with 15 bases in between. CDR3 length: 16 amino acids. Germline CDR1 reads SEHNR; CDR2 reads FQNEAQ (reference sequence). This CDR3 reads CASSLAKEQVLYGYTF. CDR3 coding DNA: TGTGCCAGCAGCTTAGCGAAGGAACAGGTACTCTATGGCTACACCTTC.

The CDR3 loop reads CASSVTHETEAFF. CDR3 nucleotide sequence: TGTGCCAGCAGCGTGACCCACGAGACTGAAGCTTTCTTT. The chain recombines TRBV9 with TRBJ1-1; D unresolved. The germline V and J ends were trimmed by 2 bases and 5 bases, with 10 bases remaining between them. CDR3 size: 13 residues. Germline-derived CDR1 and CDR2 are SGDLS and YYNGEE.

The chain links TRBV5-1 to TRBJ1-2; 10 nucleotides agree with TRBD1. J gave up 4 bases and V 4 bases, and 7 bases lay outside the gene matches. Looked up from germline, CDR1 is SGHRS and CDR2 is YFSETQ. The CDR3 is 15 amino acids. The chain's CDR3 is CASSPGDRGIYGYTF. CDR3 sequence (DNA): TGCGCCAGCAGCCCGGGGGACAGGGGTATCTATGGCTACACCTTC.

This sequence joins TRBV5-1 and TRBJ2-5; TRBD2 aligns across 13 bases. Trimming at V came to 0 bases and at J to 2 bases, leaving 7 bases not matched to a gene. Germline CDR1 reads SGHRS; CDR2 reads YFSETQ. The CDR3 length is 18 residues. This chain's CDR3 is CASSLVGLAGVSQETQYF. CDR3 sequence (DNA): TGCGCCAGCAGCTTGGTTGGACTAGCGGGAGTTAGTCAAGAGACCCAGTACTTC.

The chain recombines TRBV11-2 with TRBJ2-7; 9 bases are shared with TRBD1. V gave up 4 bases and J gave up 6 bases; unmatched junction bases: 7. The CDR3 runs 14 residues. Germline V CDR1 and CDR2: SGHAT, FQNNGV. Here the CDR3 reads CASSSRTGAVEQYF. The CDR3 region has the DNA TGTGCCAGCAGCTCTCGGACAGGGGCAGTCGAGCAGTACTTC.

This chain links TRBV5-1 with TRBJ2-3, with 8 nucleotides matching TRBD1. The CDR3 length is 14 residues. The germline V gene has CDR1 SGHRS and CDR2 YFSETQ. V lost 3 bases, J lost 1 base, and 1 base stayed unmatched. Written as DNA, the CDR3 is TGCGCCAGCAGCTCAGGGGGCGGCACAGATACGCAGTATTTT. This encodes CASSSGGGTDTQYF.

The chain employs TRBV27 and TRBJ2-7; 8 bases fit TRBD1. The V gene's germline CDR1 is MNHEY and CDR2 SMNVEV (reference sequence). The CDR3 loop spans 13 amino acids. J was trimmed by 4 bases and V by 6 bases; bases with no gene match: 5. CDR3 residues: CASRQGELYEQYF. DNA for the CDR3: TGTGCCAGCAGACAGGGGGAGTTATACGAGCAGTACTTC.

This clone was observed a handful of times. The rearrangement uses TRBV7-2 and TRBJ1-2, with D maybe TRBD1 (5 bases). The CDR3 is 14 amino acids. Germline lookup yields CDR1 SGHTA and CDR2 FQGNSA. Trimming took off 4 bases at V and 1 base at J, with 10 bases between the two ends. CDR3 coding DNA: TGTGCCAGCAGCTCCCGAAGGGGTAACTATGGCTACACCTTC. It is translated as CASSSRRGNYGYTF.

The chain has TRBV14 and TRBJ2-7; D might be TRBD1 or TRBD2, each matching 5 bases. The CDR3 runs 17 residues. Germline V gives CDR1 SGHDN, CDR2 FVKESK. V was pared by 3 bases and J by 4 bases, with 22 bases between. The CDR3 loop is CASSQGKGLSGGYEQYF. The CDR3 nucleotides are TGTGCCAGCAGCCAGGGGAAGGGGCTCAGTGGGGGTTACGAGCAGTACTTC.